These 30 T cell receptor beta chains were sequenced from one sample in a study of CD8 T cell repertoires and HIV-1 epitope variants. Assay used: immunoSEQ multiplex PCR; TCRdb lists only in-frame clones, some missing. The table has some 5,600 clones, 66% seen once. These receptors have no identified antigens. The sample was cultured CD8+ T cells derived from PBMCs. Receptors originate from a male donor with HIV.

The chain employs TRBV6-5 and TRBJ1-1; no clear D gene. Germline CDR1 MNHEY, CDR2 SVGAGI. The CDR3 has 15 residues. Trimming left V 0 bases short and J 10 bases short, with 18 bases between. The DNA for the CDR3 is TGTGCCAGCAGTTACTCCGGGAATCCCGGGGAGGGAGCTTTCTTT. It codes for CASSYSGNPGEGAFF.

The chain carries TRBV15 and TRBJ2-1; D is possibly TRBD2 (6 bases). V lost 8 bases to trimming and J lost 7 bases, with 18 bases between them. The CDR3 runs 14 residues. Germline lookup yields CDR1 LNHNV and CDR2 YYDKDF (reference sequence). This chain's CDR3 is CATASGGVGNEQFF. The CDR3 nucleotides are TGTGCCACCGCTTCAGGAGGGGTCGGGAATGAGCAGTTCTTC.

The rearrangement joins TRBV28 to TRBJ1-1; D remains unclear. This CDR3 region has 12 residues. In germline, CDR1 is MDHEN, CDR2 SYDVKM. The V gene lost 3 bases and the J gene lost 1 base, with 3 bases spanning the gap. CDR3 in amino acids: CASSFTNTEAFF. CDR3 DNA: TGTGCCAGCAGTTTTACGAACACTGAAGCTTTCTTT.

This clone has a single count. The chain is built from TRBV11-2 and TRBJ1-1, with D tentatively TRBD1 (5 bases). Germline-derived CDR1 and CDR2 are SGHAT and FQNNGV. Between the trimmed V and J ends, which lost 11 bases and 1 base, there was a span of 14 bases. The CDR3 runs to 13 residues. The CDR3 DNA reads as TGTGCCTCGGTGGGGCCAGGGAACACTGAAGCTTTCTTT. It is translated as CASVGPGNTEAFF. Based on the CDR3 plus reference TRBV11-2 and TRBJ1-1, the full variable domain is EAGVAQSPRYKIIEKRQSVAFWCNPISGHATLYWYQQILGQGPKLLIQFQNNGVVDDSQLPKDRFSAERLKGVDSTLKIQPAKLEDSAVYLCASVGPGNTEAFFGQGTRLTVV.

This sequence joins TRBV2 and TRBJ2-3; TRBD2 matches at 12 bases. Per germline, CDR1 SNHLY and CDR2 FYNNEI. This CDR3 has 15 residues. V dropped 6 bases and J dropped 6; count of bases not matched to a gene: 7. CDR3 sequence (DNA): TGTGCCAGCAGCGTGCGGACTAGCGGGATGGATACGCAGTATTTT. Protein product: CASSVRTSGMDTQYF. The complete variable domain, with remaining parts taken from reference TRBV2 and TRBJ2-3, reads EPEVTQTPSHQVTQMGQEVILRCVPISNHLYFYWYRQILGQKVEFLVSFYNNEISEKSEIFDDQFSVERPDGSNFTLKIRSTKLEDSAMYFCASSVRTSGMDTQYFGPGTRLTVL.

This chain connects TRBV19 to TRBJ2-5, with D perhaps matching TRBD1 (5 bases). With 1 base removed from V and 4 bases from J, the gap between germline ends came to 7 bases. The CDR3 has 13 residues. In germline, CDR1 is LNHDA, CDR2 SQIVND (reference sequence). The CDR3 DNA sequence: TGTGCCAGTAGTATAGTAGGGGTAGAGACCCAGTACTTC. This gives the protein CASSIVGVETQYF.

The chain carries TRBV9 and TRBJ2-3; possibly TRBD2 for D (5 bases). Germline V gene sequence: CDR1 SGDLS, CDR2 YYNGEE. CDR3 length: 15 residues. Between the trimmed V and J ends, which lost 2 bases and 0 bases, there was a span of 10 bases. The DNA for the CDR3 is TGTGCCAGCAGCGTGGGCGGGCCTAGCACAGATACGCAGTATTTT. This translates into CASSVGGPSTDTQYF.

This rearrangement joins TRBV5-4 to TRBJ1-6, with 7 positions matching TRBD1. The CDR3 is 16 amino acids. The trim removed 1 base at V and 5 bases at J, leaving 6 bases unmatched. The V gene's germline CDR1 is SGHNT and CDR2 YYREEE (reference sequence). The CDR3 sequence is CASSLNYGTDNSPLHF. CDR3 DNA: TGTGCCAGCAGCTTGAATTATGGGACAGATAATTCACCCCTCCACTTT.

This rearrangement joins TRBV13 to TRBJ1-3; a possible D gene is TRBD1 (5 bases). From germline, CDR1 is PRHDT and CDR2 FYEKMQ (reference sequence). This CDR3 spans 15 amino acids. V lost 1 base to trimming and J lost 2 bases, with 9 bases between them. The CDR3 DNA is TGTGCCAGCAGCTTAGCAGGGAAGGCTGGAAACACCATATATTTT. It yields the protein CASSLAGKAGNTIYF.

This clone was seen a few times. The chain has TRBV28 and TRBJ1-2, with D uncertain. The V gene lost 1 base and the J gene lost 3 bases, with 9 bases spanning the gap. The V gene's germline CDR1 is MDHEN and CDR2 SYDVKM. This CDR3 is built from 14 residues. CDR3 coding DNA: TGTGCCAGCAGTTTATTGGAGGGAGACTATGGCTACACCTTC. This sequence encodes CASSLLEGDYGYTF.

This clone was detected a few times. J is TRBJ2-1 and V is TRBV2; 8 bases match TRBD1. There are 17 residues in the CDR3. CDR1 and CDR2 from the germline V gene are SNHLY and FYNNEI. V dropped 6 bases and J dropped 2; count of bases not matched to a gene: 12. The CDR3 bases are TGTGCCAGCAGCTCCATCGGGCAGGGGGCCACCTACAATGAGCAGTTCTTC. Residues: CASSSIGQGATYNEQFF.

The chain uses TRBV6-1 and TRBJ2-7, with D maybe TRBD2 (6 bases). CDR3 length: 14 residues. The V and J ends lost 4 bases and 7 bases respectively, with 17 bases between them. Germline-derived CDR1 and CDR2 are MNHNS and SASEGT. Written as DNA, the CDR3 is TGTGCCAGCAGTGGCGGTGGAGGGTATCCGGAGCAGTACTTC. It is translated as CASSGGGGYPEQYF.

The J gene is TRBJ1-1, the V gene TRBV5-4; TRBD1 is a possible D gene (6 bases). The CDR3 runs 14 residues. Germline V lookup: CDR1 SGHNT, CDR2 YYREEE (reference sequence). V lost 3 bases and J lost 5, with 14 bases in between. In DNA, the CDR3 is TGTGCCAGCAGCTGGGCGGGGGGGGCTACTGAAGCTTTCTTT. Translating it yields CASSWAGGATEAFF.

V usage is TRBV2 and J usage is TRBJ1-1, with D uncertain. Trimming shortened V by 2 bases and J by 5 bases, and 12 bases separated the two germline ends. Germline V gene data show CDR1 as SNHLY and CDR2 as FYNNEI. CDR3 length: 14 amino acids. CDR3 residues: CASSESPPGTEAFF. The DNA of the CDR3 is TGTGCCAGCAGTGAATCACCCCCTGGGACTGAAGCTTTCTTT.

V gene TRBV7-2 combines with J gene TRBJ2-3; 7 nucleotides line up with TRBD2. The CDR3 covers 14 residues. V lost 5 bases, J lost 6 bases, and 8 bases stayed unmatched. CDR1 and CDR2 (germline): SGHTA, FQGNSA. The CDR3 DNA reads TGTGCCAGCAGCCCCGGAGCGGGATACGATACGCAGTATTTT. It translates to CASSPGAGYDTQYF.

This sequence joins TRBV19 and TRBJ2-7; D gene uncertain. The CDR3 runs to 12 residues. Germline CDR1 is LNHDA and CDR2 is SQIVND (reference sequence). Trimming took 5 bases from V and 6 from J, leaving 11 bases between them. The CDR3 region has the DNA TGTGCCAGTAGTTCCTGGACGGGCGAGCAGTACTTC. Translating gives CASSSWTGEQYF.

This clone was detected only once. This chain links TRBV15 with TRBJ1-2, with D possibly TRBD1 on 5 matching bases. Germline assignment: CDR1 LNHNV and CDR2 YYDKDF (reference sequence). With 1 base removed from V and 5 bases from J, the gap between germline ends came to 8 bases. The CDR3 loop spans 13 amino acids. CDR3 in DNA: TGTGCCACCAGCAGAGGACAGCAATATGGCTACACCTTC. Translated, it gives CATSRGQQYGYTF.

The rearrangement uses TRBV9 and TRBJ1-2; D gene unclear. This CDR3 is 15 amino acids long. Germline V gene data show CDR1 as SGDLS and CDR2 as YYNGEE. V was shortened by 4 bases and J by 8 bases, with 21 bases between the two germline ends. The DNA for the CDR3 is TGTGCCAGCAGCCTTCGGTCGCAGGATCCTATGGGCTACACCTTC. Translation: CASSLRSQDPMGYTF.

This clone was seen a handful of times. J is TRBJ2-7 and V is TRBV7-6; the match to TRBD1 covers 9 bases. The CDR3 sequence is 16 residues long. Looked up from germline, CDR1 is SGHVS and CDR2 is FNYEAQ. V shed 4 bases and J 2 bases; nucleotides not matched to a gene: 9. This CDR3 reads CASSYLTGGPTYEQYF. CDR3 in DNA: TGTGCCAGCAGCTACTTGACAGGGGGGCCAACCTACGAGCAGTACTTC.

This chain links TRBV28 with TRBJ2-3, with 8 positions matching TRBD2. V was clipped by 6 bases and J by 4 bases; unmatched bases: 12. Germline CDR1 MDHEN, CDR2 SYDVKM. The CDR3 consists of 16 residues. This chain's CDR3 is CASSPTAGAASDTQYF. For the CDR3, the DNA is TGTGCCAGCAGCCCCACAGCGGGGGCGGCGTCAGATACGCAGTATTTT.

V gene TRBV11-3 combines with J gene TRBJ2-1, with TRBD2 identical over 12 bases. CDR1 is SGHNT and CDR2 is YENEEA in the germline V gene. J was trimmed by 7 bases and V by 5 bases; bases with no gene match: 3. This CDR3 is built from 14 residues. CDR3 sequence: CASSLAGGTNEQFF. In DNA, the CDR3 is TGTGCCAGCAGCCTAGCGGGGGGGACGAATGAGCAGTTCTTC.

V gene TRBV19 combines with J gene TRBJ1-5; the D is unclear. CDR3 size: 13 residues. Germline loops: CDR1 LNHDA, CDR2 SQIVND (reference sequence). Trimming left V 10 bases short and J 0 bases short, with 10 bases between. The CDR3 coding sequence is TGTGCCACTTCGGACGTTAGCAATCAGCCCCAGCATTTT. Residues: CATSDVSNQPQHF.

The chain employs TRBV6-5 and TRBJ1-2; TRBD1 matches 11 bases. CDR3 length: 13 residues. Trimming at V came to 7 bases and at J to 6 bases, leaving 4 bases not matched to a gene. Germline V gene data show CDR1 as MNHEY and CDR2 as SVGAGI. This chain's CDR3 is CASNGQGADGYTF. CDR3 DNA sequence: TGTGCCAGCAACGGACAGGGGGCGGATGGCTACACCTTC.

This rearrangement joins TRBV7-6 to TRBJ2-1; D is perhaps TRBD2 (6 bases). The length of the CDR3 is 14 residues. The V and J ends lost 0 bases and 8 bases respectively, with 11 bases between them. Germline loops: CDR1 SGHVS, CDR2 FNYEAQ. The DNA of the CDR3 is TGTGCCAGCAGCTTAGCATTGCGGGGCTATGAGCAGTTCTTC. It specifies CASSLALRGYEQFF.

The rearrangement uses TRBV28 and TRBJ2-2; 14 positions agree with TRBD2. Germline CDR1 is MDHEN and CDR2 is SYDVKM. Losses at the gene ends were 10 bases for V and 3 bases for J; bases not matched to a gene: 13. The CDR3 totals 18 residues. The CDR3 protein is CATLAGTSGSRYTGELFF. The CDR3 coding sequence is TGTGCCACCCTAGCCGGGACTAGCGGGAGTAGGTACACCGGGGAGCTGTTTTTT.

This clone qualifies as medium-sized. J is TRBJ2-2 and V is TRBV28, with D hard to call. Trimming stripped 3 bases from V and 4 bases from J, with 15 bases between. CDR1 MDHEN and CDR2 SYDVKM come from the germline V gene. The CDR3 has 16 residues. Here the CDR3 reads CASSLWAEGSTGELFF. For the CDR3, the DNA is TGTGCCAGCAGTTTGTGGGCGGAAGGGTCCACCGGGGAGCTGTTTTTT.

This clone occurred once. V gene TRBV19 combines with J gene TRBJ2-2, with TRBD1 as a possible D gene (5 bases). Trimming stripped 9 bases from V and 1 base from J, with 18 bases between. Germline V lookup: CDR1 LNHDA, CDR2 SQIVND (reference sequence). The CDR3 runs 16 residues. The CDR3 here is CASQPYETENTGELFF. The CDR3 bases are TGTGCCAGCCAACCTTATGAGACAGAGAACACCGGGGAGCTGTTTTTT.

The V gene is TRBV5-6, the J gene TRBJ1-2; unclear D gene. This CDR3 spans 13 amino acids. Looked up from germline, CDR1 is SGHDT and CDR2 is YYEEEE. Trimming cost V 4 bases and J 4 bases, with 11 bases left between them. The CDR3 DNA follows: TGTGCCAGCAGCGAAGGGCCTCTCTATGGCTACACCTTC. This gives the protein CASSEGPLYGYTF.

The chain employs TRBV25-1 and TRBJ1-6; D remains unclear. This CDR3 spans 15 amino acids. Between the trimmed V and J ends, which lost 5 bases and 0 bases, there was a span of 8 bases. CDR1 and CDR2 from the germline V gene are MGHDK and SYGVNS. CDR3 in amino acids: CASSPGDSYNSPLHF. The CDR3 DNA is TGTGCCAGCAGTCCGGGCGACTCCTATAATTCACCCCTCCACTTT.

This clone was counted between two and nine times. The CDR3 spells CASSADGYSGNTIYF. The DNA of the CDR3 is TGTGCCAGCAGTGCGGACGGATACTCTGGAAACACCATATATTTT. The rearrangement joins TRBV27 to TRBJ1-3; no definite D call. Germline values: CDR1 MNHEY, CDR2 SMNVEV (reference sequence). The V end lost 5 bases, the J end lost 0 bases, and 11 bases lay between the germline ends. The CDR3 totals 15 residues.